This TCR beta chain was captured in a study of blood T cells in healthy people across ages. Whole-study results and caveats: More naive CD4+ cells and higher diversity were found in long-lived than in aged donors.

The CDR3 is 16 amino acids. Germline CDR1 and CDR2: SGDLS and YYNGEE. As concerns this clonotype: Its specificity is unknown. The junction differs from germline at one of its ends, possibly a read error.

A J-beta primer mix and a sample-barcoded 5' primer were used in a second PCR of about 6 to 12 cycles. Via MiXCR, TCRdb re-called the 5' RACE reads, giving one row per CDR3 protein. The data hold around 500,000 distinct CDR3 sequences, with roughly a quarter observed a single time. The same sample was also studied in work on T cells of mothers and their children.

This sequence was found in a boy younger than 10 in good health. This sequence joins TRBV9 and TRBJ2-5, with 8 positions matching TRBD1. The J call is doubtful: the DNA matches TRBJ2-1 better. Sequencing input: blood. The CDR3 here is CTSSVLRDRRGNEQFF. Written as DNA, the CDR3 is TGTACCAGCAGCGTACTCCGGGACAGGAGAGGGAATGAGCAGTTCTTC.